Described below is a single T cell receptor beta chain sequence and its context. What it binds is not known. Germline-derived CDR1 and CDR2 are SGHDT and YYEEEE. The CDR3 is made up of 15 amino acids. The V gene end was trimmed by 2 bases and the J gene end by 2 bases; junction bases not matched to a gene: 6. The data were taken from a study of cytomegalovirus exposure and HLA in healthy donors. Notes on the study in general: The finding came from a later analysis; first-cohort TCR clusters tended to co-occur in the approximately 120 validation repertoires. In vitro work confirmed that a few CMV-associated chains recognize CMV antigens. Most TCR sequences were seen very rarely across donors, but some public TCRs occurred in many. Reports credit the classifier with highly specific, highly sensitive diagnosis of cytomegalovirus status.

The method was immunoSEQ multiplex PCR; TCRdb's version includes in-frame clones alone and lacks a portion of them. This table holds 150,000 to 180,000 clones, less than 90% found once. The source of this sequence is a man younger than 30 in good health and CMV-seropositive. The rearrangement joins TRBV5-6 to TRBJ1-2, with TRBD1 matching 7 bases. Source material: PBMCs. Here the CDR3 DNA reads TGTGCCAGCAGCTTCCGGGACAGACCCAACTATGGCTACACCTTC. Protein sequence: CASSFRDRPNYGYTF. Filled out from reference TRBV5-6 and TRBJ1-2, the complete variable domain reads DAGVTQSPTHLIKTRGQQVTLRCSPKSGHDTVSWYQQALGQGPQFIFQYYEEEERQRGNFPDRFSGHQFPNYSSELNVNALLLGDSALYLCASSFRDRPNYGYTFGSGTRLTVV.